The 25 T cell receptor beta chains below were found in one sample sequenced in a study of cytotoxic CD8 clonotypes in ibrutinib-treated CLL. Measured with immunoSEQ multiplex PCR; TCRdb has only the in-frame clones, and not every one. In the table there are over 95,000 clones, approximately 56% of which are singletons. The sample consisted of PBMCs, taken after 24 months of ibrutinib treatment. The origin of the receptors is a human donor with chronic lymphocytic leukemia.

The J gene is TRBJ2-1, the V gene TRBV9; 9 bases are shared with TRBD1. The V gene end was trimmed by 4 bases and the J gene end by 14 bases; junction bases not matched to a gene: 16. CDR1 is SGDLS, CDR2 YYNGEE, per germline. The CDR3 length is 15 residues. CDR3 protein: CASSSSTGGAFRKFF. As DNA, the CDR3 is TGTGCCAGCAGCTCCTCAACAGGGGGCGCTTTTAGGAAGTTCTTC.

The chain has TRBV14 and TRBJ2-4; no definite D call. Germline V gene sequence: CDR1 SGHDN, CDR2 FVKESK. V shed 1 base and J shed 6 bases, with 10 bases lying between them. The CDR3 spans 14 residues. The CDR3 is CASSQAGLINIQYF. The CDR3 DNA sequence: TGTGCCAGCAGCCAAGCTGGGCTCATAAACATTCAGTACTTC.

The rearrangement joins TRBV5-8 to TRBJ1-5; no firm D call. CDR3 size: 12 residues. V lost 2 bases, J lost 0 bases, and 0 bases lay in between. Germline CDR1 reads SGHTS; CDR2 reads YDEGEE. The CDR3 here is CASSFSNQPQHF. The CDR3 region has the DNA TGTGCCAGCAGCTTTAGCAATCAGCCCCAGCATTTT.

DNA of the CDR3: TGCAGCGTTGAGAAAGGTGGCTACACCTTC. It translates to CSVEKGGYTF. V is TRBV29-1 and J is TRBJ1-2; D is undetermined. CDR1 SQVTM and CDR2 ANQGSEA come from the germline V gene. V was cut by 3 bases and J by 7 bases, with 6 bases left in between. CDR3 length equals 10 residues.

The chain carries TRBV4-2 and TRBJ2-7; 8 positions agree with TRBD1. Germline V lookup: CDR1 LGHNA, CDR2 YNFKEQ. The CDR3 length is 14 residues. V lost 4 bases, J lost 3 bases, and 5 bases stayed unmatched. The CDR3 here is CASSPSTGDYEQYF. The CDR3 nucleotides read TGTGCCAGCAGCCCTTCGACAGGGGACTACGAGCAGTACTTC.

The chain recombines TRBV28 with TRBJ1-1, with D tentatively TRBD1 (6 bases). Germline loops: CDR1 MDHEN, CDR2 SYDVKM. The ends were cut back, 3 bases at V and 2 bases at J, with 13 bases in the middle. The CDR3 is made up of 15 amino acids. CDR3 coding DNA: TGTGCCAGCAGTTTCTTAGGGACAACTAACACTGAAGCTTTCTTT. This gives the protein CASSFLGTTNTEAFF. The entire variable domain, with the rest obtained from reference TRBV28 and TRBJ1-1, is as follows: DVKVTQSSRYLVKRTGEKVFLECVQDMDHENMFWYRQDPGLGLRLIYFSYDVKMKEKGDIPEGYSVSREKKERFSLILESASTNQTSMYLCASSFLGTTNTEAFFGQGTRLTVV.

Of note for this clone: One junction end does not reproduce the germline sequence, and a read error may be involved. This rearrangement joins TRBV29-1 to TRBJ2-7; possible D gene TRBD1, 6 bases. The CDR3 consists of 14 residues. Germline CDR1 and CDR2: SQVTM and ANQGSEA. The CDR3 region has the DNA TGCAACGTTGGGCCACAGGGCCAGATCTACGAGCAGTACTTC. Its translation is CNVGPQGQIYEQYF.

This clone was seen only once. V usage is TRBV30 and J usage is TRBJ1-2; weak D call: TRBD1 (6 bases). Germline CDR1 is GTSNPN and CDR2 is SVGIG (reference sequence). The CDR3 has 16 residues. The V end was cut by 1 base, the J end by 5 bases, with 20 bases between. The CDR3 sequence: CAWSDPHRQEFYGYTF. The DNA for the CDR3 is TGTGCCTGGAGTGACCCCCACCGACAGGAGTTTTATGGCTACACCTTC.

This clone showed up just once. In DNA form, the CDR3 reads TGTGCCAGCAGCTCGGGACAGGGTGATGAAAAACTGTTTTTT. Translation: CASSSGQGDEKLFF. The rearrangement joins TRBV4-2 to TRBJ1-4, with 9 bases identical to TRBD1. With V trimmed by 5 bases and J by 6 bases, 4 bases remained unmatched. CDR3 length: 14 amino acids. Germline V gene sequence: CDR1 LGHNA, CDR2 YNFKEQ.

The genes are TRBV7-9 and TRBJ1-5, with 7 bases matching TRBD1. Germline V lookup: CDR1 SEHNR, CDR2 FQNEAQ (reference sequence). The CDR3 runs 16 residues. With V trimmed by 1 base and J by 3 bases, 6 bases remained unmatched. As DNA, the CDR3 is TGTGCCAGCAGCTTAGATCGGCAGGGGGTCAATCAGCCCCAGCATTTT. It translates to CASSLDRQGVNQPQHF.

The V call is TRBV4-1, the J call TRBJ2-5; D is uncertain. The CDR3 runs 16 residues. V was trimmed by 3 bases and J by 0 bases, leaving 14 bases between them. CDR1 is MGHRA, CDR2 YSYEKL, per germline. This CDR3 is CASSQISNRHQETQYF. The CDR3 DNA follows: TGCGCCAGCAGCCAGATATCTAACAGACACCAAGAGACCCAGTACTTC.

The chain couples TRBV29-1 to TRBJ1-2; the match to TRBD1 covers 7 bases. Germline trimming cut 3 bases from V and 5 bases from J; bases unmatched to any gene: 3. CDR1 SQVTM and CDR2 ANQGSEA come from the germline V gene. The CDR3 has 12 residues. CDR3 in amino acids: CSVEAGGYGYTF. As DNA, the CDR3 is TGCAGCGTTGAGGCAGGGGGATATGGCTACACCTTC.

V gene TRBV30 combines with J gene TRBJ2-3; D not certain. Trimming shortened V by 0 bases and J by 5 bases, and 12 bases separated the two germline ends. This CDR3 is 14 amino acids long. Germline-derived CDR1 and CDR2 are GTSNPN and SVGIG (reference sequence). For the CDR3, the DNA is TGTGCCTGGAGTGTAGGGTCTATCAGAGATACGCAGTATTTT. Translating gives CAWSVGSIRDTQYF.

This rearrangement joins TRBV11-3 to TRBJ2-1, with a possible D match to TRBD1 (5 bases). V was shortened by 4 bases and J by 8 bases, with 9 bases between the two germline ends. The CDR3 is 12 residues long. Per the germline V gene, CDR1 is SGHNT and CDR2 is YENEEA. The CDR3 sequence: CASSSGMDEQFF. The CDR3 bases are TGTGCCAGCAGCTCAGGGATGGATGAGCAGTTCTTC.

This clone was counted only a few times. The chain joins TRBV2 to TRBJ2-1; TRBD2 might be the D (6 bases). V was shortened by 6 bases and J by 10 bases, with 13 bases between the two germline ends. The CDR3 runs 12 residues. Germline assignment: CDR1 SNHLY and CDR2 FYNNEI. CDR3 bases: TGTGCCAGCAGGATCGTAGCGGTAGAGCAGTTCTTC. This translates into CASRIVAVEQFF.

The V gene is TRBV13, the J gene TRBJ2-1; 8 bases match TRBD1. The J segment lost 2 bases and the V segment lost 4 bases, leaving 7 bases of the junction unmatched. The CDR3 contains 16 residues. CDR1 PRHDT and CDR2 FYEKMQ come from the germline V gene (reference sequence). The chain's CDR3 is CASSSTGTGPYNEQFF. CDR3 DNA sequence: TGTGCCAGCAGCTCCACTGGGACAGGTCCCTACAATGAGCAGTTCTTC.

The rearrangement joins TRBV19 to TRBJ1-1; D might be TRBD1 (6 bases). Trimming cost V 6 bases and J 0 bases, with 17 bases left between them. Germline-derived CDR1 and CDR2 are LNHDA and SQIVND (reference sequence). The CDR3 is 16 residues long. The DNA for the CDR3 is TGTGCCAGTAGGCCCTTGACAGGCCCACTGAACACTGAAGCTTTCTTT. Protein sequence: CASRPLTGPLNTEAFF. Full variable domain (remainder filled in from reference TRBV19 and TRBJ1-1): DGGITQSPKYLFRKEGQNVTLSCEQNLNHDAMYWYRQDPGQGLRLIYYSQIVNDFQKGDIAEGYSVSREKKESFPLTVTSAQKNPTAFYLCASRPLTGPLNTEAFFGQGTRLTVV.

The rearrangement joins TRBV4-2 to TRBJ2-2; TRBD2 aligns across 8 bases. CDR1 and CDR2 (germline): LGHNA, YNFKEQ. J gave up 0 bases and V 4 bases, and 4 bases lay outside the gene matches. This CDR3 region has 16 residues. Here the CDR3 reads CASSLPGGPNTGELFF. CDR3 bases: TGTGCCAGCAGCCTCCCGGGGGGGCCGAACACCGGGGAGCTGTTTTTT.

The rearrangement links TRBV5-3 to TRBJ1-1; no reliable D call. TRBV5-3 is labeled an ORF, and its function is uncertain. This CDR3 region has 10 residues. The V and J ends lost 10 bases and 8 bases respectively, with 12 bases between them. The CDR3 is CARTLTEAFF. CDR3 DNA: TGTGCCCGCACCCTTACGGAAGCTTTCTTT.

The rearrangement uses TRBV7-2 and TRBJ2-3; TRBD2 matches 7 bases. Looked up from germline, CDR1 is SGHTA and CDR2 is FQGNSA. CDR3 length: 14 amino acids. V dropped 5 bases and J dropped 3; count of bases not matched to a gene: 5. CDR3 sequence (DNA): TGTGCCAGCAGCCCGGTGGGGGGGACAGATACGCAGTATTTT. This sequence encodes CASSPVGGTDTQYF.

This clone has ten or more counts. The rearrangement links TRBV5-4 to TRBJ2-2; D possibly corresponds to TRBD2 (5 bases). The CDR3 sequence is 15 residues long. Germline V gene sequence: CDR1 SGHNT, CDR2 YYREEE (reference sequence). Trimming cost V 4 bases and J 0 bases, with 10 bases left between them. The CDR3 here is CASSPLGANTGELFF. The CDR3 nucleotides are TGTGCCAGCAGCCCCCTCGGGGCGAACACCGGGGAGCTGTTTTTT.

This chain joins TRBV10-2 and TRBJ2-1, with TRBD2 identical over 8 bases. V lost 3 bases and J lost 7; bases outside the gene matches: 8. The germline V gene has CDR1 WSHSY and CDR2 SAAADI. The CDR3 loop spans 15 amino acids. The CDR3 DNA reads TGCGCCAGCAGTGAATACGGGGGGGCCGGAAATGAGCAGTTCTTC. Translation gives CASSEYGGAGNEQFF.

The chain couples TRBV2 to TRBJ2-1, with 8 bases lining up with TRBD2. The CDR3 has 13 residues. The V and J ends lost 7 bases and 4 bases, in that order; junction bases with no gene match: 3. CDR1 and CDR2 (germline): SNHLY, FYNNEI. CDR3 coding DNA: TGTGCCAGCACTGGCGGGGGGTACAATGAGCAGTTCTTC. Its protein is CASTGGGYNEQFF.

This clone has just a few counts. This chain links TRBV2 with TRBJ1-2, with unresolved D. The germline gives CDR1 SNHLY, CDR2 FYNNEI. V lost 4 bases to trimming and J lost 1 base, with 4 bases between them. The CDR3 is 12 amino acids. The DNA for the CDR3 is TGTGCCAGCAGTGGCAGTAACTATGGCTACACCTTC. Translated: CASSGSNYGYTF.

The gene calls are TRBV13 and TRBJ2-7; 9 nucleotides agree with TRBD1. J was trimmed by 5 bases and V by 0 bases; bases with no gene match: 11. The CDR3 is made up of 17 amino acids. CDR1 and CDR2 (germline): PRHDT, FYEKMQ (reference sequence). CDR3 protein: CASSLGVGDRGFNEQYF. CDR3 DNA sequence: TGTGCCAGCAGCTTAGGGGTTGGAGACAGGGGGTTCAACGAGCAGTACTTC.